The table lists the clone carrying this TCR beta chain with a few counts. The antigen is undetermined. The data were taken from a study of OX40 agonist ivuxolimab in advanced cancers. Overall study context: At roughly 83% male, the cohort had a mean age of about 55 years, ranging from 23 to 79. Points from the study as a whole: Expanded clones tended on average to be more numerous among CD8+ T cells than CD4+. Normalized T-cell clonal expansion was also low in some nonresponders.

TCRdb keeps only in-frame clones here, not all; method: immunoSEQ multiplex PCR. Altogether tens of thousands of clones are present, about 90% being singletons, with the ten largest covering about 2.8%. This receptor was obtained from an adult with an advanced solid tumor such as melanoma, head and neck, liver or kidney cancer. Sequences were derived from CD4+ or CD8+ T cells sorted from blood, sampled in a trial of the OX40 agonist ivuxolimab.

The CDR3 reads CASSGQYYGYTF. The CDR3 DNA reads TGTGCCAGCAGTGGACAGTACTATGGCTACACCTTC. The chain combines TRBV2 with TRBJ1-2, with a weak D call TRBD1 (5 bases). The germline V gene encodes CDR1 SNHLY and CDR2 FYNNEI. V lost 4 bases and J 3 bases, leaving 6 bases between the germline ends. The CDR3 spans 12 residues. Filled out from reference TRBV2 and TRBJ1-2, the complete variable domain reads EPEVTQTPSHQVTQMGQEVILRCVPISNHLYFYWYRQILGQKVEFLVSFYNNEISEKSEIFDDQFSVERPDGSNFTLKIRSTKLEDSAMYFCASSGQYYGYTFGSGTRLTVV.